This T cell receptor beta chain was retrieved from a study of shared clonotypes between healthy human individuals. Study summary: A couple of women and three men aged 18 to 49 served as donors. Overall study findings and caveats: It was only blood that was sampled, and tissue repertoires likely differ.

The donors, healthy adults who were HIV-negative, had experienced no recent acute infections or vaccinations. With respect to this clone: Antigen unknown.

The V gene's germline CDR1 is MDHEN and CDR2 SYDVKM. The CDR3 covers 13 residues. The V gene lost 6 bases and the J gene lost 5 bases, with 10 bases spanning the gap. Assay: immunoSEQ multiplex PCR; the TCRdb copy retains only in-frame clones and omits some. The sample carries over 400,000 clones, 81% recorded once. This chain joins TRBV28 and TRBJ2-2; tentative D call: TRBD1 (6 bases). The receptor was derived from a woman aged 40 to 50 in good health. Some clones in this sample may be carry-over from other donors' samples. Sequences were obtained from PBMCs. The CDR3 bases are TGTGCCAGCAGCCAAGGGGGAACCGGGGAGCTGTTTTTT. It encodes CASSQGGTGELFF.